One and the same sample provided the 17 T cell receptor beta chains below, sequenced in a study of PD-1 blockade in mismatch repair-deficient tumors. Measured with immunoSEQ multiplex PCR; TCRdb has only the in-frame clones, and not every one. The sample carries roughly 25,000 clones, 65% to 85% recorded once. The specimen was peripheral blood, collected 12 weeks after starting pembrolizumab. These receptors came from an adult with mismatch repair-deficient cancer.

This clone was seen a few times. The genes are TRBV6-5 and TRBJ2-7; 12 bases are a match to TRBD2. The V gene's germline CDR1 is MNHEY and CDR2 SVGAGI. After removal of 8 bases from V and 6 bases from J, the junction contained 5 bases not matched to a gene. The CDR3 runs to 13 residues. The CDR3 here is CASLTSGSSEQYF. The DNA of the CDR3 is TGTGCCAGCTTGACTAGCGGGAGTTCCGAGCAGTACTTC.

The gene calls are TRBV11-2 and TRBJ1-2; no reliable D call. Deletions cut 1 base from V and 0 bases from J, with 9 bases between. Per the germline V gene, CDR1 is SGHAT and CDR2 is FQNNGV. CDR3 length: 15 amino acids. CDR3 in DNA: TGTGCCAGCAGCTTAGGACGGGAGACTAACTATGGCTACACCTTC. Protein product: CASSLGRETNYGYTF. The complete variable domain, with remaining parts taken from reference TRBV11-2 and TRBJ1-2, reads EAGVAQSPRYKIIEKRQSVAFWCNPISGHATLYWYQQILGQGPKLLIQFQNNGVVDDSQLPKDRFSAERLKGVDSTLKIQPAKLEDSAVYLCASSLGRETNYGYTFGSGTRLTVV.

The rearrangement links TRBV6-1 to TRBJ1-4; D perhaps matches TRBD1 (6 bases). Per the germline V gene, CDR1 is MNHNS and CDR2 is SASEGT. This CDR3 has 14 residues. V lost 1 base and J lost 6, with 9 bases in between. The CDR3 nucleotides are TGTGCCAGCAGTGAAGGACAGGAAGATGAAAAACTGTTTTTT. This gives the protein CASSEGQEDEKLFF.

This rearrangement joins TRBV7-9 to TRBJ2-5; 7 bases fit TRBD2. With V trimmed by 4 bases and J by 2 bases, 10 bases remained unmatched. Germline V gene sequence: CDR1 SEHNR, CDR2 FQNEAQ (reference sequence). The CDR3 spans 16 residues. The CDR3 nucleotides are TGTGCCAGCAGCTCCGGGGGGAGGGGACGGCAAGAGACCCAGTACTTC. This sequence encodes CASSSGGRGRQETQYF.

The V call is TRBV10-2, the J call TRBJ2-1; D might be TRBD1 (6 bases). The CDR3 extends over 18 amino acids. Per germline, CDR1 WSHSY and CDR2 SAAADI. V was shortened by 5 bases and J by 0 bases, with 20 bases between the two germline ends. The CDR3 DNA reads TGCGCCAGCAGTCGGGACAATATAGCCGGGACCTCCTACAATGAGCAGTTCTTC. Its protein product is CASSRDNIAGTSYNEQFF.

This CDR3 is CASSYAGSGQETQYF. DNA for the CDR3: TGTGCCAGCAGTTACGCGGGAAGCGGGCAAGAGACCCAGTACTTC. The chain recombines TRBV6-5 with TRBJ2-5; the D gene is possibly TRBD2 (6 bases). Germline CDR1 is MNHEY and CDR2 is SVGAGI. The CDR3 is 15 amino acids. V shed 2 bases and J shed 2 bases, with 12 bases lying between them.

The CDR3 DNA reads TGTGCCATCAGTGTGGGAGGGGGCAATCAGCCCCAGCATTTT. Translated, it gives CAISVGGGNQPQHF. The V call is TRBV10-3, the J call TRBJ1-5; tentative D call: TRBD1 (5 bases). The CDR3 runs to 14 residues. V was pared by 4 bases and J by 2 bases, with 9 bases between. Germline V gene sequence: CDR1 ENHRY, CDR2 SYGVKD.

J is TRBJ2-1 and V is TRBV7-2, with 15 bases matching TRBD2. CDR1 and CDR2 from the germline V gene are SGHTA and FQGNSA. V lost 5 bases to trimming and J lost 8 bases; unmatched junction nucleotides: 7. This CDR3 contains 16 residues. In DNA, the CDR3 is TGTGCCAGCAGCCCGAGGACTAGCGGGAGGGCCTATGAGCAGTTCTTC. Its protein product is CASSPRTSGRAYEQFF. Complete variable domain (other parts from reference TRBV7-2 and TRBJ2-1): GAGVSQSPSNKVTEKGKDVELRCDPISGHTALYWYRQSLGQGLEFLIYFQGNSAPDKSGLPSDRFSAERTGGSVSTLTIQRTQQEDSAVYLCASSPRTSGRAYEQFFGPGTRLTVL.

The chain joins TRBV5-1 to TRBJ2-3; 10 bases are shared with TRBD1. The CDR3 runs 15 residues. Trimming at V came to 4 bases and at J to 3 bases, leaving 5 bases not matched to a gene. Germline CDR1 reads SGHRS; CDR2 reads YFSETQ. The CDR3 bases are TGCGCCAGCAGCGCGGGGACAGGGGAGACAGATACGCAGTATTTT. It specifies CASSAGTGETDTQYF. The full variable domain, completed using reference TRBV5-1 and TRBJ2-3, is KAGVTQTPRYLIKTRGQQVTLSCSPISGHRSVSWYQQTPGQGLQFLFEYFSETQRNKGNFPGRFSGRQFSNSRSEMNVSTLELGDSALYLCASSAGTGETDTQYFGPGTRLTVL.

This clone was picked up one time. The chain links TRBV6-5 to TRBJ1-5, with 8 bases matching TRBD1. This CDR3 spans 16 amino acids. Germline CDR1 MNHEY, CDR2 SVGAGI. Losses at the gene ends were 0 bases for V and 6 bases for J; bases not matched to a gene: 7. The CDR3 DNA sequence: TGTGCCAGCAGTTACTCGACCCCAGGGGGCGGTCAGCCCCAGCATTTT. It translates to CASSYSTPGGGQPQHF.

V and J are TRBV15 and TRBJ2-7; 12 bases match TRBD1. Germline V lookup: CDR1 LNHNV, CDR2 YYDKDF (reference sequence). The J segment lost 6 bases and the V segment lost 0 bases, leaving 6 bases of the junction unmatched. The CDR3 contains 16 residues. DNA for the CDR3: TGTGCCACCAGCAGAGACCCGGGACAGGGGGCCGGCGAGCAGTACTTC. Encoded protein: CATSRDPGQGAGEQYF. Combining the CDR3 with reference TRBV15 and TRBJ2-7 gives the whole variable domain DAMVIQNPRYQVTQFGKPVTLSCSQTLNHNVMYWYQQKSSQAPKLLFHYYDKDFNNEADTPDNFQSRRPNTSFCFLDIRSPGLGDTAMYLCATSRDPGQGAGEQYFGPGTRLTVT.

The rearrangement joins TRBV19 to TRBJ2-1; 9 bases map to TRBD2. The V segment lost 0 bases and the J segment 0 bases; nucleotides outside the gene matches: 21. Looked up from germline, CDR1 is LNHDA and CDR2 is SQIVND (reference sequence). The CDR3 is made up of 23 amino acids. The CDR3 sequence is CASSIEGTPGRRLAGSSYNEQFF. The CDR3, as DNA: TGTGCCAGTAGTATAGAGGGGACACCCGGTAGGCGCCTAGCGGGGAGCTCCTACAATGAGCAGTTCTTC. The whole variable domain, filled in from reference TRBV19 and TRBJ2-1, reads DGGITQSPKYLFRKEGQNVTLSCEQNLNHDAMYWYRQDPGQGLRLIYYSQIVNDFQKGDIAEGYSVSREKKESFPLTVTSAQKNPTAFYLCASSIEGTPGRRLAGSSYNEQFFGPGTRLTVL.

This clone was detected only a few times. The chain's CDR3 is CASSPGLANYGYTF. CDR3 coding DNA: TGCGCCAGCAGCCCCGGACTGGCTAACTATGGCTACACCTTC. J is TRBJ1-2 and V is TRBV5-1; D not certain. Germline CDR1 SGHRS, CDR2 YFSETQ. V was cut by 4 bases and J by 0 bases, with 10 bases left in between. This CDR3 region has 14 residues. The entire variable domain, with the rest obtained from reference TRBV5-1 and TRBJ1-2, is as follows: KAGVTQTPRYLIKTRGQQVTLSCSPISGHRSVSWYQQTPGQGLQFLFEYFSETQRNKGNFPGRFSGRQFSNSRSEMNVSTLELGDSALYLCASSPGLANYGYTFGSGTRLTVV.

V usage is TRBV6-1 and J usage is TRBJ2-7; D gene uncertain. This CDR3 spans 13 amino acids. Germline V lookup: CDR1 MNHNS, CDR2 SASEGT. V lost 2 bases and J lost 3, with 8 bases in between. The CDR3 DNA is TGTGCCAGCAGTGAATTTAATCTCTACGAGCAGTACTTC. This gives the protein CASSEFNLYEQYF.

The V call is TRBV6-4, the J call TRBJ2-5; tentative D call: TRBD2 (5 bases). The germline V and J ends were trimmed by 3 bases and 3 bases, with 8 bases remaining between them. Germline CDR1 MRHNA, CDR2 SNTAGT. CDR3 length equals 13 residues. The CDR3 DNA follows: TGTGCCAGCAGTGAGCAAGCGGAAGAGACCCAGTACTTC. Protein product: CASSEQAEETQYF.

The rearrangement uses TRBV6-1 and TRBJ2-7; 9 nucleotides line up with TRBD2. Germline V gene lookup returns CDR1 MNHNS and CDR2 SASEGT. This CDR3 comprises 16 residues. Losses at the gene ends were 2 bases for V and 0 bases for J; bases not matched to a gene: 5. In DNA, the CDR3 is TGTGCCAGCAGTGAATCCCCTAGCGGGACCTCCTACGAGCAGTACTTC. Translated: CASSESPSGTSYEQYF.

This clone is labeled medium-sized. This CDR3 is CASSQGHDAYEQYF. The CDR3 coding sequence is TGTGCCAGCAGCCAGGGGCACGACGCCTACGAGCAGTACTTC. The chain links TRBV6-1 to TRBJ2-7; tentative D call: TRBD1 (6 bases). This CDR3 is 14 amino acids long. Germline values: CDR1 MNHNS, CDR2 SASEGT. V dropped 6 bases and J dropped 2 bases, with 14 bases sitting between them.